The 14 T cell receptor beta chains in this list originate from one sample, sequenced in a study of cytomegalovirus exposure and HLA in healthy donors. PCR primers comprised 60 Vbeta and 13 Jbeta primers. The method was immunoSEQ multiplex PCR; TCRdb's version includes in-frame clones alone and lacks a portion of them. In the table there are some 56,000 clones, around 83% of which are singletons. Material: PBMCs. These receptors were obtained from a human donor in good health.

This chain connects TRBV5-6 to TRBJ2-7; 7 bases align to TRBD1. CDR3 length equals 15 residues. Germline values: CDR1 SGHDT, CDR2 YYEEEE. The ends lost 4 bases at V and 2 bases at J; junction bases unmatched: 9. This CDR3 is CASSLRTGVTYEQYF. CDR3 coding DNA: TGTGCCAGCAGCCTACGGACAGGTGTTACCTACGAGCAGTACTTC.

V gene TRBV4-3 combines with J gene TRBJ2-1; D might be TRBD2 (5 bases). V shed 4 bases and J shed 6 bases, with 31 bases lying between them. Germline CDR1 LGHNA, CDR2 YSLEER. The CDR3 has 20 residues. The CDR3 nucleotides read TGCGCCAGCAGCCCAGCACCGGGGTCTCTACGGCTTCTGGTGTCCAATGAGCAGTTCTTC. Protein sequence: CASSPAPGSLRLLVSNEQFF.

The J gene is TRBJ1-1, the V gene TRBV7-9; 7 nucleotides match TRBD1. The CDR3 runs to 19 residues. CDR1 is SEHNR, CDR2 FQNEAQ, per germline (reference sequence). The trim removed 8 bases at V and 0 bases at J, leaving 21 bases unmatched. CDR3 nucleotides: TGTGCCAGCGGTCTCCCGGGGGGGACAGCTGCCACCATGAACACTGAAGCTTTCTTT. The encoded protein is CASGLPGGTAATMNTEAFF.

The V gene is TRBV7-3, the J gene TRBJ2-2, with D perhaps matching TRBD2 (5 bases). Trimming cost V 1 base and J 8 bases, with 20 bases left between them. The length of the CDR3 is 17 residues. CDR1 is SGHTA and CDR2 is FQGTGA in the germline V gene. In nucleotides, the CDR3 is TGTGCCAGCAGCTTAATGGCGGGTCGGATGGGTACGGGGGAGCTGTTTTTT. Translated, it gives CASSLMAGRMGTGELFF.

J is TRBJ1-3 and V is TRBV6-5; tentatively, D is TRBD1 (5 bases). CDR1 is MNHEY and CDR2 is SVGAGI in the germline V gene. This CDR3 spans 16 amino acids. Trimming shortened V by 4 bases and J by 0 bases, and 13 bases separated the two germline ends. For the CDR3, the DNA is TGTGCCAGCAGTTCTGACCGGGGGAGCTCTGGAAACACCATATATTTT. The encoded protein is CASSSDRGSSGNTIYF.

The chain couples TRBV6-5 to TRBJ1-1; no reliable D call. V was clipped by 2 bases and J by 4 bases, with 11 bases between them. The CDR3 contains 14 residues. CDR1 and CDR2 from the germline V gene are MNHEY and SVGAGI. In nucleotides, the CDR3 is TGTGCCAGCAGTTACGGTAGGTCGGGCACTGAAGCTTTCTTT. Its translation: CASSYGRSGTEAFF.

The V gene is TRBV7-9, the J gene TRBJ1-1, with 10 bases matching TRBD1. The germline CDR1 and CDR2 sequences are SEHNR and FQNEAQ (reference sequence). The CDR3 covers 13 residues. Losses at the gene ends were 0 bases for V and 10 bases for J; bases not matched to a gene: 2. CDR3 in amino acids: CASSLARDRGAFF. CDR3 sequence (DNA): TGTGCCAGCAGCTTAGCCCGGGACAGGGGAGCTTTCTTT. The variable domain in full, with the rest retrieved from reference TRBV7-9 and TRBJ1-1, is DTGVSQNPRHKITKRGQNVTFRCDPISEHNRLYWYRQTLGQGPEFLTYFQNEAQLEKSRLLSDRFSAERPKGSFSTLEIQRTEQGDSAMYLCASSLARDRGAFFGQGTRLTVV.

This chain joins TRBV19 and TRBJ2-7, with a possible D match to TRBD1 (6 bases). CDR1 and CDR2 (germline): LNHDA, SQIVND (reference sequence). Trimming pared 3 bases from V and 5 bases from J, leaving 11 bases between. This CDR3 is 13 amino acids long. CDR3 sequence: CASSIGQFNEQYF. CDR3 DNA sequence: TGTGCCAGTAGTATTGGACAGTTCAACGAGCAGTACTTC.

The V and J genes are TRBV19 and TRBJ1-2; D unresolved. The V end was cut by 4 bases, the J end by 4 bases, with 13 bases between. Germline V lookup: CDR1 LNHDA, CDR2 SQIVND (reference sequence). This CDR3 has 14 amino acids. The chain's CDR3 is CASSRSGGFYGYTF. CDR3 bases: TGTGCCAGTAGTAGGTCCGGAGGATTCTATGGCTACACCTTC. The full variable domain, with the rest looked up from reference TRBV19 and TRBJ1-2, is DGGITQSPKYLFRKEGQNVTLSCEQNLNHDAMYWYRQDPGQGLRLIYYSQIVNDFQKGDIAEGYSVSREKKESFPLTVTSAQKNPTAFYLCASSRSGGFYGYTFGSGTRLTVV.

The chain uses TRBV5-1 and TRBJ1-4; a weak D match, TRBD1 (6 bases). Germline V gives CDR1 SGHRS, CDR2 YFSETQ. V was cut by 4 bases and J by 5 bases, with 12 bases left in between. There are 14 residues in the CDR3. The CDR3 sequence is CASSMVQGNEKLFF. The CDR3, as DNA: TGCGCCAGCAGCATGGTACAGGGAAATGAAAAACTGTTTTTT. Variable domain in full (rest from reference TRBV5-1 and TRBJ1-4): KAGVTQTPRYLIKTRGQQVTLSCSPISGHRSVSWYQQTPGQGLQFLFEYFSETQRNKGNFPGRFSGRQFSNSRSEMNVSTLELGDSALYLCASSMVQGNEKLFFGSGTQLSVL.

The chain carries TRBV7-9 and TRBJ2-7, with a weak D call TRBD1 (6 bases). V gave up 4 bases and J gave up 2 bases, with 12 bases separating them. Per germline, CDR1 SEHNR and CDR2 FQNEAQ (reference sequence). The CDR3 spans 14 residues. CDR3 region: CASSSRTVTYEQYF. CDR3 DNA sequence: TGTGCCAGCAGCTCTCGGACAGTTACCTACGAGCAGTACTTC.

This sequence joins TRBV7-9 and TRBJ1-2, with D possibly TRBD1 on 6 matching bases. CDR3 length equals 14 residues. Trimming removed 4 bases from V and 4 bases from J, with 13 bases in between. Germline V gene lookup returns CDR1 SEHNR and CDR2 FQNEAQ (reference sequence). CDR3 sequence reads: CASSWGQPSYGYTF. The CDR3 nucleotides are TGTGCCAGCAGCTGGGGGCAGCCAAGCTATGGCTACACCTTC.

The CDR3 region is CASSYYGGRGANVLTF. The CDR3 DNA reads as TGTGCCAGCAGTTACTACGGGGGACGTGGGGCCAACGTCCTGACTTTC. J is TRBJ2-6 and V is TRBV6-5; the D gene is possibly TRBD2 (6 bases). V lost 1 base to trimming and J lost 3 bases, with 10 bases between them. Germline CDR1 reads MNHEY; CDR2 reads SVGAGI. The CDR3 contains 16 residues.

The rearrangement joins TRBV18 to TRBJ1-1; TRBD1 agrees at 7 bases. J was trimmed by 6 bases and V by 0 bases; bases with no gene match: 4. The CDR3 length is 14 residues. Germline values: CDR1 KGHSH, CDR2 LQKENI. The DNA of the CDR3 is TGTGCCAGCTCACCACCTATAAGGGGGCCTGAAGCTTTCTTT. Encoded protein: CASSPPIRGPEAFF.